These 20 T cell receptor beta chains were sequenced from one sample in a study of blood T cell repertoires in COVID-19. Profiled with immunoSEQ multiplex PCR; TCRdb holds only in-frame clones, not every one. The data contain 80,000 to 90,000 clones, more than 75% of them singletons. Sample: peripheral blood. The receptor set was obtained from a woman older than 75 with acute or convalescent COVID-19.

This chain links TRBV2 with TRBJ1-1; 7 nucleotides line up with TRBD1. V lost 7 bases to trimming and J lost 3 bases; unmatched junction nucleotides: 5. CDR3 size: 13 residues. Per germline, CDR1 SNHLY and CDR2 FYNNEI. CDR3 sequence: CASTNRGDTEAFF. The CDR3 nucleotides read TGTGCCAGCACCAACAGGGGTGACACTGAAGCTTTCTTT.

The genes are TRBV27 and TRBJ1-1; TRBD1 is a possible D gene (5 bases). Germline loops: CDR1 MNHEY, CDR2 SMNVEV (reference sequence). Trimming removed 0 bases at V and 4 bases at J, with 18 bases between. The CDR3 covers 17 residues. CDR3 protein: CASSLSGTLGAGTEAFF. In DNA form, the CDR3 reads TGTGCCAGCAGTTTATCGGGGACTCTCGGTGCGGGCACTGAAGCTTTCTTT.

The CDR3 sequence is CASSSSGSTDTQYF. The CDR3 coding sequence is TGTGCCAGTAGTAGTAGCGGGAGCACAGATACGCAGTATTTT. The gene calls are TRBV19 and TRBJ2-3, with 7 bases aligning to TRBD2. V lost 4 bases and J lost 0; bases outside the gene matches: 1. This CDR3 comprises 14 residues. Germline lookup yields CDR1 LNHDA and CDR2 SQIVND (reference sequence). Complete variable domain (other parts from reference TRBV19 and TRBJ2-3): DGGITQSPKYLFRKEGQNVTLSCEQNLNHDAMYWYRQDPGQGLRLIYYSQIVNDFQKGDIAEGYSVSREKKESFPLTVTSAQKNPTAFYLCASSSSGSTDTQYFGPGTRLTVL.

The DNA for the CDR3 is TGTGCCAGCAGCTTAGAGACAGGAAAGAACACTGAAGCTTTCTTT. Translated, it gives CASSLETGKNTEAFF. V usage is TRBV11-2 and J usage is TRBJ1-1; D perhaps matches TRBD1 (6 bases). From germline, CDR1 is SGHAT and CDR2 FQNNGV. Trimming left V 0 bases short and J 1 base short, with 9 bases between. The CDR3 length is 15 residues.

The chain combines TRBV6-5 with TRBJ1-2, with a possible D match to TRBD1 (5 bases). CDR3 length equals 14 residues. Germline assignment: CDR1 MNHEY and CDR2 SVGAGI. V gave up 3 bases and J gave up 4 bases, with 12 bases separating them. Here the CDR3 reads CASSYGASPYGYTF. CDR3 DNA: TGTGCCAGCAGTTATGGGGCGAGTCCCTATGGCTACACCTTC.

The chain carries TRBV18 and TRBJ2-1; 8 positions agree with TRBD1. The CDR3 loop spans 13 amino acids. Per germline, CDR1 KGHSH and CDR2 LQKENI. J was trimmed by 5 bases and V by 4 bases; bases with no gene match: 1. The CDR3 loop reads CASSRTGNNEQFF. CDR3 coding DNA: TGTGCCAGCTCACGGACAGGGAACAATGAGCAGTTCTTC.

This chain uses TRBV5-1 with TRBJ1-1; no clear D gene. The CDR3 spans 13 residues. CDR1 is SGHRS and CDR2 is YFSETQ in the germline V gene. V lost 4 bases to trimming and J lost 2 bases, with 9 bases between them. CDR3: CASSTAGNTEAFF. For the CDR3, the DNA is TGCGCCAGCAGCACAGCGGGTAACACTGAAGCTTTCTTT.

The V call is TRBV2, the J call TRBJ2-7, with D uncertain. Germline V gene sequence: CDR1 SNHLY, CDR2 FYNNEI. V shed 4 bases and J shed 1 base, with 5 bases lying between them. This CDR3 is built from 12 residues. CDR3 amino acids: CASSVESYEQYF. In nucleotides, the CDR3 is TGTGCCAGCAGTGTAGAGTCCTACGAGCAGTACTTC.

This CDR3 reads CSVEEGASGNTIYF. DNA of the CDR3: TGCAGCGTTGAGGAGGGGGCCTCTGGAAACACCATATATTTT. The rearrangement joins TRBV29-1 to TRBJ1-3, with 7 bases that match TRBD1. This CDR3 spans 14 amino acids. J was trimmed by 0 bases and V by 3 bases; bases with no gene match: 2. Germline CDR1 is SQVTM and CDR2 is ANQGSEA. The full variable domain, in which reference TRBV29-1 and TRBJ1-3 provide the parts outside the CDR3, is SAVISQKPSRDICQRGTSLTIQCQVDSQVTMMFWYRQQPGQSLTLIATANQGSEATYESGFVIDKFPISRPNLTFSTLTVSNMSPEDSSIYLCSVEEGASGNTIYFGEGSWLTVV.

V usage is TRBV5-6 and J usage is TRBJ2-2; D gene ambiguous. The CDR3 length is 12 residues. The V gene lost 4 bases and the J gene lost 8 bases, with 9 bases spanning the gap. Germline CDR1 SGHDT, CDR2 YYEEEE. CDR3 DNA: TGTGCCAGCAGCCCTATACTAGGGGAGCTGTTTTTT. Its protein is CASSPILGELFF.

The rearrangement links TRBV5-1 to TRBJ1-4; TRBD1 aligns across 7 bases. Germline trimming cut 0 bases from V and 11 bases from J; bases unmatched to any gene: 7. The CDR3 has 14 amino acids. Germline values: CDR1 SGHRS, CDR2 YFSETQ. The CDR3 bases are TGCGCCAGCAGCTTGGAAGGACAGGCTATTAAACTGTTTTTT. Translated: CASSLEGQAIKLFF.

The chain links TRBV28 to TRBJ2-3, with 9 nucleotides matching TRBD2. CDR3 length: 16 amino acids. The V segment lost 6 bases and the J segment 6 bases; nucleotides outside the gene matches: 13. Per the germline V gene, CDR1 is MDHEN and CDR2 is SYDVKM. CDR3 protein: CASSDLAGPVPDTQYF. DNA for the CDR3: TGTGCCAGCAGCGATCTAGCGGGACCGGTTCCGGATACGCAGTATTTT.

This clone was detected only a few times. This chain connects TRBV5-4 to TRBJ2-7; TRBD1 matches 12 bases. This CDR3 has 16 amino acids. J gave up 3 bases and V 4 bases, and 8 bases lay outside the gene matches. Germline values: CDR1 SGHNT, CDR2 YYREEE (reference sequence). As DNA, the CDR3 is TGTGCCAGCAGCCCCTCCGGGACAGGGGGCTACTACGAGCAGTACTTC. Its protein is CASSPSGTGGYYEQYF.

The chain combines TRBV14 with TRBJ2-5; the D gene is possibly TRBD1 (5 bases). The CDR3 totals 14 residues. Germline CDR1 SGHDN, CDR2 FVKESK. Trimming pared 0 bases from V and 5 bases from J, leaving 10 bases between. The CDR3 sequence is CASSQDKGLETQYF. CDR3 in DNA: TGTGCCAGCAGCCAAGATAAGGGGCTGGAGACCCAGTACTTC.

The chain couples TRBV28 to TRBJ2-5; D is possibly TRBD2 (5 bases). Trimming left V 2 bases short and J 2 bases short, with 6 bases between. Germline loops: CDR1 MDHEN, CDR2 SYDVKM. This CDR3 is 13 amino acids long. The CDR3: CASSLRGQETQYF. The CDR3 coding sequence is TGTGCCAGCAGTTTACGGGGTCAAGAGACCCAGTACTTC.

V and J are TRBV2 and TRBJ2-5; 8 nucleotides align to TRBD1. V shed 0 bases, J shed 7 bases, and the junction held 4 bases outside the gene matches. CDR3 length: 14 residues. Germline V gene sequence: CDR1 SNHLY, CDR2 FYNNEI. The CDR3: CASSEARTGGTQYF. Written as DNA, the CDR3 is TGTGCCAGCAGTGAAGCGCGTACAGGGGGGACCCAGTACTTC.

The rearrangement links TRBV5-6 to TRBJ1-1; 7 bases are shared with TRBD1. J gave up 11 bases and V 3 bases, and 16 bases lay outside the gene matches. Germline values: CDR1 SGHDT, CDR2 YYEEEE. The CDR3 is 15 amino acids. This CDR3 reads CASSYFSDRENGAFF. The CDR3 DNA reads as TGTGCCAGCAGCTACTTCTCCGACAGGGAAAATGGGGCTTTCTTT.

This chain connects TRBV11-2 to TRBJ2-2; 8 bases are shared with TRBD2. V was pared by 3 bases and J by 7 bases, with 7 bases of the junction left unmatched. This CDR3 contains 15 residues. Germline V gene sequence: CDR1 SGHAT, CDR2 FQNNGV. CDR3 DNA: TGTGCCAGCAGCTTCCGGCGGGGGGTCGGCGGGGAGCTGTTTTTT. Its protein product is CASSFRRGVGGELFF.

This clone was seen just once. The V and J genes are TRBV28 and TRBJ1-2; TRBD1 might be the D (5 bases). Germline CDR1 and CDR2: MDHEN and SYDVKM. CDR3 size: 14 residues. Trimming removed 6 bases from V and 1 base from J, with 12 bases in between. The CDR3 DNA reads as TGTGCCAGCAGCTCCAGGGTGAATAACTATGGCTACACCTTC. This codes for CASSSRVNNYGYTF.

This clone was observed a handful of times. The rearrangement uses TRBV7-2 and TRBJ2-3, with TRBD2 matching 12 bases. Germline V gives CDR1 SGHTA, CDR2 FQGNSA. With V trimmed by 5 bases and J by 0 bases, 9 bases remained unmatched. CDR3 length: 18 amino acids. In nucleotides, the CDR3 is TGTGCCAGCAGCCGTGGACTAGCGGGAACCTATAGCACAGATACGCAGTATTTT. Translation gives CASSRGLAGTYSTDTQYF.